This entry features one T cell receptor beta chain sequence. The data derive from a study of regulatory T cells in long-lasting Graves disease. CDR3-region Arm-PCR and iRepertoire HTBI primers produced the TCR beta libraries. Each CDR3 protein gets one entry after TCRdb re-called the multiplex PCR reads with MiXCR. The repertoire has about 540,000 distinct CDR3 sequences, 13% of them found once; the top ten carry 10%. Time point defined: newly diagnosed GD, antithyroid drugs for less than 3 months. Extracted PBMC RNA gave rise to the TCR library. CDR3 length: 20 residues. Unmatched junction bases numbered 19, after V lost 3 bases and J lost 1 base. Germline lookup yields CDR1 SEHNR and CDR2 FQNEAQ (reference sequence). A further study also used this sample, focusing on T cells in Graves' hyperthyroidism and ophthalmopathy. That study adds: The authors deemed Graves' hyperthyroidism stable absent ophthalmopathy progression within 18 months. Researchers ran a first-round RT-PCR on the TCR CDR3 using the HTBI primer set. Most expanded thyroid clonotypes above 0.001 also appeared in blood. A 13 V-J model separated ophthalmopathy from stable hyperthyroidism.

The clonotype originates from a man aged 30-40 years with Graves disease. The gene calls are TRBV7-9 and TRBJ2-3; the match to TRBD2 covers 7 bases. The sample consisted of peripheral blood mononuclear cells (PBMCs), taken at new diagnosis, from a patient treated with antithyroid drugs. CDR3 sequence: CASSLTHGNLAAEGTDTQYF. CDR3 nucleotide sequence: TGTGCCAGCAGCTTGACCCACGGAAATCTAGCGGCTGAAGGCACAGATACGCAGTATTTT. Looking up the rest from reference TRBV7-9 and TRBJ2-3 gives the full variable domain: DTGVSQNPRHKITKRGQNVTFRCDPISEHNRLYWYRQTLGQGPEFLTYFQNEAQLEKSRLLSDRFSAERPKGSFSTLEIQRTEQGDSAMYLCASSLTHGNLAAEGTDTQYFGPGTRLTVL.